This T cell receptor (beta chain) was identified during a study of technical replicates of blood from several donors. In germline, CDR1 is GTSNPN, CDR2 SVGIG (reference sequence). The CDR3 runs to 13 residues. V lost 2 bases to trimming and J lost 5 bases, with 10 bases between them. Using immunoSEQ multiplex PCR, the repertoire was profiled, and TCRdb retains in-frame clones only, with some absent. The sample has roughly 68,000 clones, about 97% seen once. This receptor was identified in a human donor in good health. V is TRBV30 and J is TRBJ1-5; D is possibly TRBD1 (5 bases). Source material: T cells isolated from PBMCs. Written as DNA, the CDR3 is TGTGCCTGGAGTTCGAGCAGGGATCAGCCCCAGCATTTT. This encodes CAWSSSRDQPQHF.